This TCR beta chain comes out of a study of blood T cell repertoires in COVID-19 (TCRdb year 2020). Looking at the study overall: The collaborator samples originated in the United States, Italy and Spain and spanned the acute and convalescent phases of COVID-19. The prospective study material was composed of cDNA or gDNA derived from T cells, B-cell-depleted T cells, or PBMCs. The dataset comprised deeply sampled blood TCRbeta repertoires from subjects exposed to, actively infected with, or recovered from COVID-19. A freely available public database, intended as a resource for researchers studying the immune response to SARS-CoV-2, is where the repertoires were released. Samples were obtained from the ongoing ImmuneRACE study (first 160 participants) and from 1,254 subjects provided by 6 global collaborators. A de-identified subject ID, COVID-19 status, age in years and sex were almost always included in the sample metadata. HLA class I and class II types, where available, came from metadata supplied by the sample provider rather than from assay-based typing. The study at large found these results: How much clinical and demographic metadata was included differed by source and by participant, and the metadata was provided uncurated.

Comments on this clone: It has no known antigen specificity. Base quality data are lacking; no much larger clone is found one base away.

Germline trimming amounts to 5 bases on V and 4 bases on J, with 9 as the count of junction bases outside the gene matches. CDR1 MGHRA and CDR2 YSYEKL were looked up in the germline V gene. Counted from cysteine to phenylalanine, this CDR3 has 15 amino acids. Only the CDR3 region is kept as DNA, spanning 45 bases read in frame from base 1. Collaborating institutions collected whole blood in K2EDTA tubes following their own protocols. For TCRbeta analysis, collaborators shipped samples in one of three forms: frozen whole blood, isolated PBMCs, or DNA extracted from either of those sample types. TCRbeta CDR3 regions were amplified from genomic DNA using the immunoSEQ Assay, a bias-controlled multiplex PCR. Per the authors' processing: Nucleated cell counts per sample were estimated from amplification of reference gene primers within the assay. Sequence reads were collapsed and filtered to measure the absolute abundance of every unique TCRbeta CDR3 rearrangement. For each sample, productive Simpson clonality was calculated as the square root of Simpson's diversity index over productive rearrangements. TCRdb retrieved this table from immuneACCESS and kept in-frame rearrangements only. Not all clones are present; in checked studies, unresolved V genes account for under half, and no reason is known for the remainder. That table supplies the V and J calls and clone size; D and trimming were determined from the DNA. The sample has 150,000 to 200,000 clones on record, 86% of them singletons. Almost 1% of the sample belongs to the ten largest clones.

Sequencing input: peripheral blood. The TCR was taken from a young man with acute or convalescent COVID-19. The chain joins TRBV4-1 to TRBJ2-5, and TRBD2 matches 8 of the central bases. The sequence in DNA is TGCGCCAGCAGCGCCCGCGGGACTAGGGTAGAGACCCAGTACTTC. The translation is CASSARGTRVETQYF.